By frequency in the sample, the clone carrying this T cell receptor (beta chain) is medium-sized. Its cognate antigen is unknown. The template was genomic DNA from peripheral blood, not RNA. Multiplex touch-down PCR with TRB-A/B primers amplified rearranged V-D-J TRB sequences. TCRdb reprocessed the multiplex PCR reads with MiXCR, giving one entry per CDR3 protein. The profile shows some 2,400 distinct CDR3 sequences, roughly 26% of them singletons. These data come from a study of T cell repertoires in aging, cancer and after chemotherapy. Study-level background: Healthy donor repertoires were recorded over several months to years and showed clear clonal overlap. Roughly 9.3 million TCR reads made up the full dataset.

This CDR3 has 15 residues. From germline, CDR1 is MNHEY and CDR2 SMNVEV (reference sequence). V was pared by 6 bases and J by 9 bases, with 14 bases of the junction left unmatched. Study results and limitations: No conclusions about immunological memory after chemotherapy can be drawn from the repertoire data. In cancer patients, declining TCR diversity with age involved lost richness and lost evenness.

The receptor comes from a human donor in good health. The sequenced sample was blood. This chain links TRBV27 with TRBJ2-1, with 7 bases lining up with TRBD2. CDR3 protein: CASRILGRVESEQFF. CDR3 nucleotides: TGTGCCAGCAGGATCCTGGGGAGGGTGGAGAGTGAGCAGTTCTTC.